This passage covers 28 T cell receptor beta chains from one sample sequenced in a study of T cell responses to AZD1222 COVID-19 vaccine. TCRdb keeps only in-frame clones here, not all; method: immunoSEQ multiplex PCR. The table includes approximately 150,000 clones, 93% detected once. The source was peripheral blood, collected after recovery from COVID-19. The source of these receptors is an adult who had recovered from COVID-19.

CDR3 sequence (DNA): TGTGCCAGCAGCCGGGACAGGGAATCCGAGCAGTACTTC. Translation: CASSRDRESEQYF. The gene calls are TRBV2 and TRBJ2-7, with 9 positions matching TRBD1. Germline loops: CDR1 SNHLY, CDR2 FYNNEI. This CDR3 is 13 amino acids long. J gave up 6 bases and V 6 bases, and 6 bases lay outside the gene matches. Looking up the rest from reference TRBV2 and TRBJ2-7 gives the full variable domain: EPEVTQTPSHQVTQMGQEVILRCVPISNHLYFYWYRQILGQKVEFLVSFYNNEISEKSEIFDDQFSVERPDGSNFTLKIRSTKLEDSAMYFCASSRDRESEQYFGPGTRLTVT.

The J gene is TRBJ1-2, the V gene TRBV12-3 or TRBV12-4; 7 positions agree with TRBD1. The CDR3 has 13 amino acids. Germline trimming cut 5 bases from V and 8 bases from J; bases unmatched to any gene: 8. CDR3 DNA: TGTGCCAGCAGTCAATACAGGGGCGGCGGCTACACCTTC. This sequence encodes CASSQYRGGGYTF.

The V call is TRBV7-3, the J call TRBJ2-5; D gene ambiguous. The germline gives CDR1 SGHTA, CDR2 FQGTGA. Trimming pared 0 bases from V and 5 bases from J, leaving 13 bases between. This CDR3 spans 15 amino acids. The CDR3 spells CASSLTSSTAETQYF. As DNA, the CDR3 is TGTGCCAGCAGCTTAACCTCTTCTACTGCGGAGACCCAGTACTTC.

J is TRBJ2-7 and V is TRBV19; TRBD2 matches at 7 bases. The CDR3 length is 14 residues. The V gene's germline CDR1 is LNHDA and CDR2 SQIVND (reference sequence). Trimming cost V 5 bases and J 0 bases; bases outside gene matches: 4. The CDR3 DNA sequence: TGTGCCAGTAGTCTGGGCGGGAGCTCCTACGAGCAGTACTTC. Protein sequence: CASSLGGSSYEQYF.

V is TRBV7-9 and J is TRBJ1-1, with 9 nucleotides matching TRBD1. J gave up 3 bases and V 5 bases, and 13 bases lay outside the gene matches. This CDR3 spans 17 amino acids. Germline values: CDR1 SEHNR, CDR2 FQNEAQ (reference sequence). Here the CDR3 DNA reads TGTGCCAGCAGCCCCCGTCCCGGGACAGGGTCAGACACTGAAGCTTTCTTT. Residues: CASSPRPGTGSDTEAFF.

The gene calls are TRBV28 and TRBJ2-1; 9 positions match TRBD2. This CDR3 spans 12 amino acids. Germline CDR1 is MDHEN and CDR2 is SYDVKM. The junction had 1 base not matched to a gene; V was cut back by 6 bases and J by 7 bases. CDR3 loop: CASRGLANEQFF. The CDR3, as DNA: TGTGCCAGCAGGGGACTAGCTAATGAGCAGTTCTTC.

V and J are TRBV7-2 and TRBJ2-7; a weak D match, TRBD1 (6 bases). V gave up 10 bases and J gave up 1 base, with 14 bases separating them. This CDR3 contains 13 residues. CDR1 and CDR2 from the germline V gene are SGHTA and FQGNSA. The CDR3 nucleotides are TGTGCCACAAAATCCGGACAGTCCTACGAGCAGTACTTC. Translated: CATKSGQSYEQYF. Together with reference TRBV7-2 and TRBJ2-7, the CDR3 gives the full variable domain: GAGVSQSPSNKVTEKGKDVELRCDPISGHTALYWYRQSLGQGLEFLIYFQGNSAPDKSGLPSDRFSAERTGGSVSTLTIQRTQQEDSAVYLCATKSGQSYEQYFGPGTRLTVT.

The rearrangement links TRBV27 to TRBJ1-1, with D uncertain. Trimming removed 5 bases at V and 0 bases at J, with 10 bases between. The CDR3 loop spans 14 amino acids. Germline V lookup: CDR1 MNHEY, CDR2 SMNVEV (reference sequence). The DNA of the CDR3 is TGTGCCAGCAGTCCGAATACCTTGAACACTGAAGCTTTCTTT. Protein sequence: CASSPNTLNTEAFF.

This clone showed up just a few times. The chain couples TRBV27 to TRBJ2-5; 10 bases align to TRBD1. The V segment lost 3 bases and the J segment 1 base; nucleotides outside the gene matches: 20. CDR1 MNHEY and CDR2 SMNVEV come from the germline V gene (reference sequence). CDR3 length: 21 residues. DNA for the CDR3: TGTGCCAGCAGTTTGGAATCTCCGGGACAGGGGTTTTGGAACCCCCAAGAGACCCAGTACTTC. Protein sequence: CASSLESPGQGFWNPQETQYF.

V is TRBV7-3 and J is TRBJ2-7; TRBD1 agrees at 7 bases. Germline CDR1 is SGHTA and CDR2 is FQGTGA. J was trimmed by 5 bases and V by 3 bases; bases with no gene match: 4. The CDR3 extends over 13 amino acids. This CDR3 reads CASSFGTENEQYF. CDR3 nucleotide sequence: TGTGCCAGCAGCTTTGGGACAGAAAACGAGCAGTACTTC.

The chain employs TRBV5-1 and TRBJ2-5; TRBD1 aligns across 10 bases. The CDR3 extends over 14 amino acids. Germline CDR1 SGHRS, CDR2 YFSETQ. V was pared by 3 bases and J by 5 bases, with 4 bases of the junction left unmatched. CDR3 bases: TGCGCCAGCAGCTCGGGACAGGGGTTGGAGACCCAGTACTTC. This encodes CASSSGQGLETQYF.

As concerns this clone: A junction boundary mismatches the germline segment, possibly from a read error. Here the CDR3 DNA reads TGTGCCAACAGCGGGCGGGACAGCTTTTACGAGCAGTACTTC. This sequence encodes CANSGRDSFYEQYF. This chain joins TRBV9 and TRBJ2-7; D possibly corresponds to TRBD1 (7 bases). The CDR3 spans 14 residues. The germline CDR1 and CDR2 sequences are SGDLS and YYNGEE.

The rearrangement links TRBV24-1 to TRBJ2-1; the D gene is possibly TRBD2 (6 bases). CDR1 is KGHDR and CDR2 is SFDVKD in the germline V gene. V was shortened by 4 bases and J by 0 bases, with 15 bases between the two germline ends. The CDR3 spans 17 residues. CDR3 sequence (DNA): TGTGCCACCAGTGACGTCTCGGGACTTTTCTCCTACAATGAGCAGTTCTTC. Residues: CATSDVSGLFSYNEQFF.

The CDR3 nucleotides read TGCGCCAGCAGCCCCCTTAGCGGGAGTACCTACAATGAGCAGTTCTTC. As protein: CASSPLSGSTYNEQFF. The chain combines TRBV5-1 with TRBJ2-1; 9 nucleotides line up with TRBD2. V shed 4 bases, J shed 2 bases, and the junction held 7 bases outside the gene matches. This CDR3 comprises 16 residues. CDR1 SGHRS and CDR2 YFSETQ come from the germline V gene.

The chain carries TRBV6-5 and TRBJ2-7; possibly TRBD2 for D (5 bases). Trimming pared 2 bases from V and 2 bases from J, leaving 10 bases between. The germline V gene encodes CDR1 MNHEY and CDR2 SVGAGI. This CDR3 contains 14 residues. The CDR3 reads CASSYAQEAYEQYF. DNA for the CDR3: TGTGCCAGCAGTTACGCGCAGGAGGCCTACGAGCAGTACTTC.

In DNA form, the CDR3 reads TGTGCCAGCAGCCTTGGGACTAGCGGGAGCCTGGAGCAGTACTTC. This encodes CASSLGTSGSLEQYF. This chain uses TRBV7-6 with TRBJ2-7, with TRBD2 identical over 14 bases. Germline V gives CDR1 SGHVS, CDR2 FNYEAQ. This CDR3 region has 15 residues. Trimming cost V 5 bases and J 7 bases; bases outside gene matches: 7.

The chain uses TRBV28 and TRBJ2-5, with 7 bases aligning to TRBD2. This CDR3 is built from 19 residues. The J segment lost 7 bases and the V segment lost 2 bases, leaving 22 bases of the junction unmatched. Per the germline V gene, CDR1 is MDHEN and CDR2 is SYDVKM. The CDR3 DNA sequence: TGTGCCAGCAGTTTAAATTCTTTTGGGTCGGCGGGGAGGGACGGGACCCAGTACTTC. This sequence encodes CASSLNSFGSAGRDGTQYF.

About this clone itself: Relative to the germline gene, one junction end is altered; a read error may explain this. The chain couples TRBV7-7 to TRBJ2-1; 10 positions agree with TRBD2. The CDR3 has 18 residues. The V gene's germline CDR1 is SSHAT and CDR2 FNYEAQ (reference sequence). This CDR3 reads CASSLVPPSGSGYNEQFF. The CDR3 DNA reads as TGTGCTAGCAGCTTAGTACCCCCTAGCGGGAGCGGATACAATGAGCAGTTCTTC.

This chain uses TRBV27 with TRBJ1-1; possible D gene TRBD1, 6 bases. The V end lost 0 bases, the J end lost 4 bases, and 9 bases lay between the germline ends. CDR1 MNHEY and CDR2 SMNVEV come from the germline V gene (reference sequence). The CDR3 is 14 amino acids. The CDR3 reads CASSLSLGGTEAFF. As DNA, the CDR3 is TGTGCCAGCAGTTTATCGCTAGGGGGCACTGAAGCTTTCTTT.

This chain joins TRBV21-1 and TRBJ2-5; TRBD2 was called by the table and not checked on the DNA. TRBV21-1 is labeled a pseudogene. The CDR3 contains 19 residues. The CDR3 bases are TGTGCCAGCAGCCCGAGCCCCGGGACTAGTATGGGGGGGCAAGAGACCCAGTACTTC. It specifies CASSPSPGTSMGGQETQYF.

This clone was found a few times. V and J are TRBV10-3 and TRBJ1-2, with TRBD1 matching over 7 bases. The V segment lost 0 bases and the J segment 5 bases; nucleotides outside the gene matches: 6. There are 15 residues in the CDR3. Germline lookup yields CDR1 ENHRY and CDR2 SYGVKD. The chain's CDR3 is CAISESTGRGYGYTF. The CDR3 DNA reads TGTGCCATCAGTGAGTCGACAGGGCGAGGGTATGGCTACACCTTC.

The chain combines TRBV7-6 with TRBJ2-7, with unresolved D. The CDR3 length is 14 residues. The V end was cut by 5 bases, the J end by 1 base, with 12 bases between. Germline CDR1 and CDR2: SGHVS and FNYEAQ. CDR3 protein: CASSPEGASYEQYF. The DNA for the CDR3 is TGTGCCAGCAGCCCAGAAGGAGCGTCCTACGAGCAGTACTTC.

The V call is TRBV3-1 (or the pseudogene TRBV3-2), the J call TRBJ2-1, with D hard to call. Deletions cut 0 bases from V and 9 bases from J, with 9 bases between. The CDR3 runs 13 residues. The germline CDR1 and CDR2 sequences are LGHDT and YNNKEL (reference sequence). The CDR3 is CASSQDRPTEQFF. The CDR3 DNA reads TGTGCCAGCAGCCAAGATCGACCGACTGAGCAGTTCTTC.

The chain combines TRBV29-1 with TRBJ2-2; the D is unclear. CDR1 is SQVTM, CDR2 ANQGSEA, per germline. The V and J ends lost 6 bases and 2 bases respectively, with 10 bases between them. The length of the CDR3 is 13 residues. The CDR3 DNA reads TGCAGCGTCGGCCTTTTTAACACCGGGGAGCTGTTTTTT. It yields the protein CSVGLFNTGELFF.

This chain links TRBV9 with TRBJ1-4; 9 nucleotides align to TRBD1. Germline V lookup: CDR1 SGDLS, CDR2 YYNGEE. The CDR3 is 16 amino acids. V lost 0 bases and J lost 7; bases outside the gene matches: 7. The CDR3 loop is CASSVDRGRSGEKLFF. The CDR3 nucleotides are TGTGCCAGCAGCGTAGACAGGGGGCGGTCGGGTGAAAAACTGTTTTTT.

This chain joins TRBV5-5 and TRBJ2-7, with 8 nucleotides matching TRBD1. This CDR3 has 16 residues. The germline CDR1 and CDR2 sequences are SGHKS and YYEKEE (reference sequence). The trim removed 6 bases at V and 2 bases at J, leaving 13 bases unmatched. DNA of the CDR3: TGTGCCAGCACCTATCCCCCGGTGGACAGGGCCTACGAGCAGTACTTC. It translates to CASTYPPVDRAYEQYF.

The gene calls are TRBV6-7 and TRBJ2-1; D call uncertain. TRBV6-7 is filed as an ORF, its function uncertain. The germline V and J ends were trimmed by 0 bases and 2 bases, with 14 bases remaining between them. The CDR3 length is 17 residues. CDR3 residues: CASSYSTAWAAYNEQFF. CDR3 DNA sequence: TGTGCCAGCAGTTACTCGACGGCTTGGGCAGCCTACAATGAGCAGTTCTTC.

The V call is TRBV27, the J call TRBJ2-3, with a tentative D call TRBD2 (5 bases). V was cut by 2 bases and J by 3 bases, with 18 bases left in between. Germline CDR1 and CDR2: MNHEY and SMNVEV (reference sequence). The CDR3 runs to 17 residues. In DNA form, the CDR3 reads TGTGCCAGCAGTTTACTAACGACGGGAAGTTTAACAGATACGCAGTATTTT. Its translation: CASSLLTTGSLTDTQYF.